This record looks at one T cell receptor beta chain sequence and its context. What it binds is not known. One end of the junction fails to match germline, which may point to a read error. This entry belongs to a study of cytomegalovirus exposure and HLA in healthy donors. Background on the study: Among about 190 million T cells, an earlier analysis found 117 million unique TCR beta sequences. An early data release held tens of millions of unique TCRs from HLA-typed donors. The study, taken as a whole, reports: The study designated around 150 TCR beta chains cytomegalovirus-associated.

The PCR used 60 Vbeta and 13 Jbeta primers. Profiling relied on immunoSEQ multiplex PCR, and the TCRdb table lists in-frame clones only, not all of them. Across about 170,000 clones, the top ten clones capture about 0.8% of the sample. Germline CDR1 reads SGHDT; CDR2 reads YYEEEE. The CDR3 length is 13 residues. The chain couples TRBV5-6 to TRBJ2-1; 7 bases agree with TRBD1. The sequenced material came from PBMCs. The clonotype was recovered from a woman aged 18-30 years in good health and CMV-seropositive. The CDR3 sequence is CASSLETQGLRVF. CDR3 nucleotides: TGTGCCAGCAGCTTGGAAACACAGGGGCTTAGGGTCTTC.